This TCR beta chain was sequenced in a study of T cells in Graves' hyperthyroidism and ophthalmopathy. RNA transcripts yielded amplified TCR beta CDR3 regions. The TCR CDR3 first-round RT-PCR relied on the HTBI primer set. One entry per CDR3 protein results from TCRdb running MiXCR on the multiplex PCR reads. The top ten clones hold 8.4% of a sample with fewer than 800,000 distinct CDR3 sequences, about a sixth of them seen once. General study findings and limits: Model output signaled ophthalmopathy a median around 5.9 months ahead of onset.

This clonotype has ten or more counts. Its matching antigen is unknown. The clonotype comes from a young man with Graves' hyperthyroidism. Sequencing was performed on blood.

DNA for the CDR3: TGTGCCAGCAGTTTTAAACCCGGGACCATGCGGTACGAGCAGTACTTC. The encoded protein is CASSFKPGTMRYEQYF. V usage is TRBV27 and J usage is TRBJ2-7, with D possibly being TRBD1 or TRBD2 (5 bases each). The CDR3 length is 16 residues. Germline V CDR1 and CDR2: MNHEY, SMNVEV (reference sequence). The V gene lost 3 bases and the J gene lost 4 bases, with 19 bases spanning the gap.